The TCR beta chain described here comes from a study of identical twins. This clonotype was seen ten or more times. The CDR3 length is 14 residues. Trimming cost V 3 bases and J 7 bases; bases outside gene matches: 6. Germline V gives CDR1 MNHEY, CDR2 SMNVEV (reference sequence). TCRdb used MiXCR to reprocess the 5' RACE reads, holding one entry per CDR3 protein. The table lists roughly 690,000 distinct CDR3 sequences, approximately 6% of them singletons. The sequence was obtained from a man younger than 35 in good health. The sample comprised naive T cells sorted from blood. The gene calls are TRBV27 and TRBJ1-5, with TRBD1 matching over 7 bases. The CDR3 bases are TGTGCCAGCAGTTTGGGCCTACAGGGGCAGCCCCAGCATTTT. Protein sequence: CASSLGLQGQPQHF.